The source of this T cell receptor beta chain is a study of beta chain features in type 1 diabetes. Study context: Healthy donors resembled patients in age, gender and cell yields. Findings of the study overall: Type 1 diabetes patients showed a moderate but significant shortening of TCRB CDR3s in all four CD4+ subsets. cDNA-based reads could over-represent cells with high TCR expression. Insertions at VDJ junctions were less frequent in type 1 diabetes patients. These patients also deleted more nucleotides at the same junctions.

This clone was counted a few times. Its cognate antigen is unknown. In germline, CDR1 is MNHEY, CDR2 SVGAGI. The CDR3 covers 14 residues. Deletions cut 6 bases from V and 5 bases from J, with 14 bases between. Expressed TCRB transcripts were sequenced, since all the RNA that had been isolated was reverse transcribed. Repertoires were generated with immunoSEQ multiplex PCR, while TCRdb's copy carries only in-frame clones and drops some. Of roughly 260,000 clones listed, approximately 10% are singletons. CD4+ cells of the naive, central memory, regulatory and stem cell-like memory types were sorted via CD45RO/CCR7/CD25/CD127/CD95/CD27.

The TCR originated in a man aged 25-45 years with type 1 diabetes. The sample was naive CD4+ T cells from blood. The chain carries TRBV6-5 and TRBJ2-1; weak D call: TRBD2 (7 bases). The CDR3: CASRRGGVHNEQFF. Here the CDR3 DNA reads TGTGCCAGCAGGAGGGGGGGGGTCCACAATGAGCAGTTCTTC.